The rows below give T cell receptor beta chains drawn from one sample of a study of T cell repertoires in cytomegalovirus infection. TCRdb independently ran MiXCR on the reads; one entry per CDR3 protein. The sample lists 300,000 or so distinct CDR3 sequences; roughly 25% were seen once. These receptors' antigens are unknown. Sequencing used cultured PBMCs, obtained from culture after CMV antigen stimulation. The source of these receptors is a human donor in good health (CMV status not recorded). Some clones in this sample may be carry-over from other donors' samples. The CDR3 runs from the conserved cysteine through the conserved F or W. Each record gives: clone size, J gene, D gene, V gene, CDR3 protein, CDR3 DNA. A D gene is named only where the DNA matches it firmly. Clone size, where shown, is once, few, many, or a class for clones that have expanded.

few	TRBJ1-4	-	TRBV14	CASSQDGRGEEKLFF	TGTGCCAGCAGCCAAGATGGAAGGGGGGAGGAAAAACTGTTTTTT
few	TRBJ2-2	-	TRBV7-2	CASSPILLGGELFF	TGTGCCAGCAGCCCCATTTTGTTAGGCGGGGAGCTGTTTTTT
-	TRBJ1-6	TRBD1	TRBV4-2	CASSQDRNRGEPSSYNSPLHF	TGTGCCAGCAGCCAAGACCGGAACAGGGGTGAGCCAAGCTCCTATAATTCACCCCTCCACTTT
few	TRBJ2-1	-	TRBV15	CATSGFEGNNEQFF	TGTGCCACCAGCGGCTTTGAGGGAAACAATGAGCAGTTCTTC
-	TRBJ2-1	-	TRBV9	CASSVAASPYNEQFF	TGTGCCAGCAGCGTAGCTGCGAGCCCCTACAATGAGCAGTTCTTC
few	TRBJ1-5	TRBD1	TRBV6-2/TRBV6-3	CASSMGQGNSQPQHF	TGTGCCAGCAGCATGGGACAGGGGAATTCGCAGCCCCAGCATTTT
-	TRBJ1-1	TRBD1	TRBV12-3/TRBV12-4	CASSARQGINTEAFF	TGTGCCAGCAGTGCCCGACAGGGAATCAACACTGAAGCTTTCTTT
-	TRBJ1-3	-	TRBV5-6	CASSSGKNTIYF	TGTGCCAGCAGCTCTGGTAAAAACACCATATATTTT
-	TRBJ2-2	-	TRBV6-8	CASTPGTSNTGELFF	TGTGCCAGCACCCCCGGGACATCGAACACCGGGGAGCTGTTTTTT
-	TRBJ2-3	TRBD2	TRBV19	CASRASGGSDTQYF	TGTGCCAGTAGAGCTAGCGGAGGTTCGGATACGCAGTATTTT
once	TRBJ2-2	TRBD2	TRBV5-1	CASSSRTGLAGGFAGELFF	TGCGCCAGCAGCTCAAGAACTGGACTAGCGGGAGGGTTCGCCGGGGAGCTGTTTTTT
many	TRBJ1-2	-	TRBV10-3	CAISTRSGNGYTF	TGTGCCATCAGTACCAGGTCGGGCAACGGCTACACCTTC
-	TRBJ1-5	-	TRBV19	CASRRRSKDQPQHF	TGTGCCAGTCGTCGGAGATCGAAAGATCAGCCCCAGCATTTT
-	TRBJ1-1	TRBD1	TRBV27	CASSWGTARNTEAFF	TGTGCCAGCAGTTGGGGGACAGCCAGGAACACTGAAGCTTTCTTT
few	TRBJ1-5	-	TRBV5-4	CASSLAGGSNQPQHF	TGTGCCAGCAGCTTGGCGGGGGGAAGCAATCAGCCCCAGCATTTT
few	TRBJ2-3	-	TRBV6-2/TRBV6-3	CASSYGLEDVVTQYF	TGTGCCAGCAGTTATGGCCTGGAAGATGTCGTTACGCAGTATTTT
-	TRBJ1-1	TRBD1	TRBV19	CASSITGVPEAFF	TGTGCCAGTAGTATCACAGGGGTCCCTGAAGCTTTCTTT
-	TRBJ1-6	-	TRBV7-8	CASSPGRDNSPLHF	TGTGCCAGCAGCCCGGGACGGGATAATTCACCCCTCCACTTT
-	TRBJ1-1	TRBD1	TRBV6-2/TRBV6-3	CASSQRTGGAAEAFF	TGTGCCAGCAGTCAACGGACAGGGGGCGCCGCTGAAGCTTTCTTT
many	TRBJ2-5	TRBD2	TRBV29-1	CSVPQGLAEGWGETQYF	TGCAGCGTTCCCCAGGGACTAGCGGAGGGGTGGGGAGAGACCCAGTACTTC
once	TRBJ2-3	-	TRBV6-5	CASSRPNIYTQYF	TGTGCCAGCAGCCGACCTAACATATATACGCAGTATTTT
few	TRBJ2-3	-	TRBV7-9	CASSSLAGTDTQYF	TGTGCCAGCAGCTCATTAGCGGGCACAGATACGCAGTATTTT
many	TRBJ2-1	-	TRBV10-3	CAISEGQGSYNEQFF	TGTGCCATCAGTGAGGGGCAAGGCTCCTACAATGAGCAGTTCTTC
few	TRBJ1-6	-	TRBV7-9	CASSLTPGSLHF	TGTGCCAGCAGCTTAACCCCCGGATCCCTCCACTTT
few	TRBJ2-5	-	TRBV6-5	CASTRGALPGETQYF	TGTGCCAGCACCAGAGGGGCCCTCCCCGGGGAGACCCAGTACTTC
-	TRBJ1-1	-	TRBV6-6	CASSDQGWPEAFF	TGTGCCAGCTCTGATCAGGGGTGGCCTGAAGCTTTCTTT
-	TRBJ1-5	-	TRBV10-3	CAISDPRGPHQPQHF	TGTGCCATCAGTGATCCCAGGGGACCTCATCAGCCCCAGCATTTT
-	TRBJ2-1	-	TRBV2	CASQGTIPFF	TGTGCCAGCCAGGGGACCATCCCGTTCTTC
-	TRBJ1-2	TRBD1	TRBV2	CASDPGQGLGGYTF	TGTGCCAGCGATCCGGGACAGGGGTTAGGTGGCTACACCTTC
-	TRBJ2-7	-	TRBV4-2	CASSQGVAGVSYEQYF	TGTGCCAGCAGCCAAGGAGTGGCAGGAGTCTCCTACGAGCAGTACTTC
-	TRBJ2-4	TRBD2	TRBV27	CASSPTLAGAVNIQYF	TGTGCCAGCAGCCCAACCCTGGCGGGAGCCGTAAACATTCAGTACTTC
once	TRBJ1-5	-	TRBV4-3	CASSQDFSGAVDQPQHF	TGCGCCAGCAGCCAAGATTTTTCGGGGGCGGTCGATCAGCCCCAGCATTTT
-	TRBJ2-1	TRBD2	TRBV5-4	CASSLGRTSGNEQFF	TGTGCCAGCAGCTTAGGTCGGACTAGCGGAAATGAGCAGTTCTTC
few	TRBJ1-5	TRBD1	TRBV20-1	CSASTTGAYSNQPQHF	TGCAGTGCTAGTACAACAGGGGCTTATAGCAATCAGCCCCAGCATTTT
-	TRBJ1-2	-	TRBV5-6	CASSFRRAGTDTF	TGTGCCAGCAGCTTTAGGAGAGCAGGGACGGACACCTTC
-	TRBJ2-2	-	TRBV5-8	CASSLGQPTGELFF	TGTGCCAGCAGCTTGGGACAGCCCACCGGGGAGCTGTTTTTT
-	TRBJ1-1	-	TRBV7-2	CASSPAQGSTEAFF	TGTGCCAGCAGCCCAGCCCAGGGAAGCACTGAAGCTTTCTTT
few	TRBJ1-3	TRBD1	TRBV7-2	CATSGQYRNTIYF	TGTGCCACCTCGGGACAGTATCGAAACACCATATATTTT
many	TRBJ1-1	-	TRBV7-2	CASSPGPGDDTEAFF	TGTGCCAGCAGCCCAGGCCCGGGTGATGACACTGAAGCTTTCTTT
many	TRBJ1-2	-	TRBV12-5	CASGFGTGKGYTF	TGTGCTAGTGGTTTCGGGACGGGGAAGGGCTACACCTTC
few	TRBJ1-1	-	TRBV7-9	CASSLSVGGNTEAFF	TGTGCCAGCAGCTTATCTGTCGGCGGGAACACTGAAGCTTTCTTT
many	TRBJ2-5	-	TRBV11-2	CASSSSGRQETQYF	TGTGCCAGCAGCTCCAGCGGGCGCCAAGAGACCCAGTACTTC
-	TRBJ1-1	-	TRBV18	CASSPAGQNTEAFF	TGTGCCAGCTCACCGGCAGGTCAGAACACTGAAGCTTTCTTT
-	TRBJ1-4	-	TRBV30	CACEPGQGGSNEKLFF	TGTGCCTGCGAACCGGGCCAGGGAGGAAGTAATGAAAAACTGTTTTTT
few	TRBJ2-1	TRBD2	TRBV6-1	CASKPGLAYNEQFF	TGTGCCAGTAAACCGGGACTAGCGTACAATGAGCAGTTCTTC
-	TRBJ2-1	-	TRBV24-1	CATSDLSPGDSYNEQFF	TGTGCCACCAGTGATTTGAGCCCGGGAGATTCCTACAATGAGCAGTTCTTC
-	TRBJ1-2	-	TRBV20-1	CSAPGNGNYGYTF	TGCAGTGCGCCCGGGAACGGAAACTATGGCTACACCTTC